This T cell receptor beta chain was obtained from a study of T cell responses to AZD1222 COVID-19 vaccine. This CDR3 comprises 18 residues. CDR1 is MGHDK and CDR2 is SYGVNS in the germline V gene. V lost 0 bases and J lost 1; bases outside the gene matches: 6. General study findings and limits: Reportedly, nearly half of unique spike TCRs recognized epitopes outside B.1.351/B.1.1.7 mutations. Spike-specific TCR breadth and depth rose after two AZD1222 doses.

Sequencing used immunoSEQ multiplex PCR; TCRdb keeps in-frame clones, though not all of them. The sample holds 95,000 to 150,000 clones, around 88% seen once. About this clone itself: What it recognizes is unknown.

This TCR came from an adult in good health. The chain links TRBV25-1 to TRBJ2-3, with 11 positions matching TRBD2. The sequencing used peripheral blood, collected on day 0 of MenACWY control vaccination. CDR3 bases: TGTGCCAGCAGTGAATATACTAGCGGGAGTTCAGGCACAGATACGCAGTATTTT. Its protein product is CASSEYTSGSSGTDTQYF.